This record concerns one T cell receptor (beta chain) sequence. What it binds is unknown. CDR1 is SEHNR and CDR2 is FQNEAQ in the germline V gene (reference sequence). The CDR3 length is 16 residues. V was trimmed by 3 bases and J by 11 bases, leaving 24 bases between them. These data come from a study of post-analysis software for immune sequencing data. Study observations and caveats: Several TRBV segments were more frequent in patients than controls; TRBV5-6, TRBV5-1 and TRBV20-1 belonged to this group. Controls showed significantly higher normalized Chao1 diversity than did multiple sclerosis patients. Those samples that were prepared in the same batch co-clustered strongly by F measure.

Unique molecular identifiers were built into the TCR beta cDNA libraries. In TCRdb, the PCR reads were re-called with MiXCR into one record per CDR3 protein. This table holds about 770,000 distinct CDR3 sequences, about half found once. The rearrangement joins TRBV7-9 to TRBJ2-3; D remains unclear. The sample comprised blood. This TCR derives from a girl aged 5-17 years with multiple sclerosis. Here the CDR3 reads CASSFLEALRPSGQYF. CDR3 sequence (DNA): TGTGCCAGCAGCTTCTTAGAGGCATTAAGGCCCTCGGGGCAGTATTTT.